The 6 T cell receptor beta chains listed next were all sequenced from one sample in a study of neurological immune-mediated disorders (dated by TCRdb to between 2018 and 2021). The library was obtained by 5' RACE. Sequencing relied on an Illumina HiSeq 2500. TCRdb handled the public reads itself, with Q25 trimming in fastp and clone calling in MiXCR, and kept productive beta chains. Merged by CDR3 protein, the rows form single entries marked with the most common genes and DNA. The sample yields around 53,000 distinct CDR3 sequences; 7% to 10% were counted once. The top ten clones comprise 1.5% to 2% of the sample. The time point label on this specimen signifies: longitudinal time-point 3. The specimen was PBMCs. The receptors originated from a middle-aged woman in good health.

This clonotype has at least ten counts. The genes are TRBV6-2 or TRBV6-3 and TRBJ2-4; D may match TRBD1 or TRBD2 (6 bases each). The CDR3 runs to 14 residues. The V gene lost 8 bases and the J gene lost 5 bases, with 16 bases spanning the gap. In germline, CDR1 is MNHEY, CDR2 SVGEGT. The CDR3 sequence is CASRGRGFQNIQYF. DNA of the CDR3: TGTGCCAGCCGGGGGCGAGGGTTCCAAAACATTCAGTACTTC.

This clonotype showed up many times. The chain carries TRBV6-2 or TRBV6-3 and TRBJ1-5; D possibly corresponds to TRBD1 (5 bases). The CDR3 totals 12 residues. V was pared by 10 bases and J by 5 bases, with 12 bases between. Germline assignment: CDR1 MNHEY and CDR2 SVGEGT. CDR3 coding DNA: TGTGCCACCCAACAGGTACATCAGCCCCAGCATTTT. As protein: CATQQVHQPQHF.

In its sample, this clonotype was seen many times. The chain has TRBV5-5 and TRBJ2-5; D possibly corresponds to TRBD1 (5 bases). V was trimmed by 2 bases and J by 4 bases, leaving 15 bases between them. This CDR3 is built from 15 residues. CDR1 and CDR2 (germline): SGHKS, YYEKEE (reference sequence). As DNA, the CDR3 is TGTGCCAGCAGCTTAAGGGGAAGCTCTGGAGAGACCCAGTACTTC. Its protein product is CASSLRGSSGETQYF.

This clonotype has ten or more counts. The genes are TRBV9 and TRBJ1-4; 8 bases align to TRBD1. This CDR3 has 18 residues. Germline CDR1 is SGDLS and CDR2 is YYNGEE. V lost 3 bases and J lost 0; bases outside the gene matches: 10. The CDR3 is CASSDHQGQAATNEKLFF. The CDR3 DNA reads TGTGCCAGCAGCGACCACCAGGGACAGGCGGCAACTAATGAAAAACTGTTTTTT.

This clonotype was seen many times. This sequence joins TRBV2 and TRBJ2-2; 7 bases map to TRBD2. The V segment lost 11 bases and the J segment 7 bases; nucleotides outside the gene matches: 4. CDR1 SNHLY and CDR2 FYNNEI come from the germline V gene. This CDR3 has 11 amino acids. The DNA for the CDR3 is TGTGCCGGGGGGGTAGTCGGGGAGCTGTTTTTT. This sequence encodes CAGGVVGELFF.

This clonotype has at least ten counts. V gene TRBV30 combines with J gene TRBJ2-7; no firm D call. The CDR3 totals 11 residues. V lost 1 base and J lost 6, with 7 bases in between. Looked up from germline, CDR1 is GTSNPN and CDR2 is SVGIG (reference sequence). CDR3 coding DNA: TGTGCCTGGAGTGACGGCCTCGAGCAGTACTTC. This encodes CAWSDGLEQYF.